The entry that follows covers one TCR beta chain sequence. Sequencing was performed with immunoSEQ multiplex PCR; in TCRdb, only in-frame clones are kept and a portion is missing. The sample has some 390,000 clones, roughly 90% seen once. This sample is part of a study of blood T cell repertoires in COVID-19. Overall study: The analysed material was cDNA or gDNA that came from T cells, B-cell-depleted T cells, or PBMCs.

The CDR3 contains 18 residues. In germline, CDR1 is KGHSH, CDR2 LQKENI. Trimming stripped 2 bases from V and 6 bases from J, with 23 bases between. The clonotype originates from a woman aged 40 to 49 with COVID-19, enrolled during active disease. This chain connects TRBV18 to TRBJ2-4; no clear D gene. What was sequenced was peripheral blood. The CDR3 coding sequence is TGTGCCAGCTCACCATTTGTCAACGCCCCCCGTTCCAGAAACATTCAGTACTTC. This codes for CASSPFVNAPRSRNIQYF.